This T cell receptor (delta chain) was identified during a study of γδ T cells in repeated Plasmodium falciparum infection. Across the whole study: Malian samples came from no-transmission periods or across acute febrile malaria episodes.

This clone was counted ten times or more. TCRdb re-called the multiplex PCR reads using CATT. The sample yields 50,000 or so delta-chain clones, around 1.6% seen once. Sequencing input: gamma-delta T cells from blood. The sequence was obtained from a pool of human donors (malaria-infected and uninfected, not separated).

CDR3 in amino acids: CALGGPSSPRGYARDKLIF. DNA for the CDR3: TGTGCTCTTGGGGGTCCTAGTTCCCCTCGGGGATACGCTAGGGATAAACTCATCTTT. The rearrangement links TRDV1 to TRDJ1; 9 nucleotides line up with TRDD3. The V and J ends lost 4 bases and 5 bases, in that order; junction bases with no gene match: 20. Germline lookup yields CDR1 TSWWSYY and CDR2 QGS. CDR3 size: 19 residues.